A single sample is the source of the 22 T cell receptor beta chains below, sequenced in a study of T cell responses to AZD1222 COVID-19 vaccine. The data were produced by immunoSEQ multiplex PCR, yet TCRdb's version contains in-frame clones alone and is incomplete. The sample records about 120,000 clones, about nine tenths being singletons. The specimen was peripheral blood, collected 28 days after the second dose of the MenACWY control vaccine. These receptors were collected from an adult who received the MenACWY meningococcal vaccine as a control.

V gene TRBV11-2 combines with J gene TRBJ1-5; possibly TRBD1 for D (6 bases). Trimming took off 4 bases at V and 6 bases at J, with 7 bases between the two ends. This CDR3 has 12 amino acids. Germline V gives CDR1 SGHAT, CDR2 FQNNGV. CDR3 in DNA: TGTGCCAGCAGCTCCAGGGGTCAGCCCCAGCATTTT. Encoded protein: CASSSRGQPQHF.

CDR3 amino acids: CASSKVPDGRETQYF. The CDR3 bases are TGTGCCAGCAGCAAAGTGCCTGATGGCCGAGAGACCCAGTACTTC. The gene calls are TRBV21-1 and TRBJ2-5; the table assigns TRBD1, which was not confirmed against the DNA. TRBV21-1 is designated a pseudogene. The CDR3 length is 15 residues.

This clone was seen at least ten times. CDR3 sequence: CASSYSEVSTGELFF. The DNA of the CDR3 is TGTGCCAGCAGTTACTCAGAGGTCTCCACCGGGGAGCTGTTTTTT. The rearrangement links TRBV6-2 or TRBV6-3 to TRBJ2-2; no reliable D call. Germline CDR1 MNHEY, CDR2 SVGEGT. Trimming cost V 0 bases and J 4 bases, with 9 bases left between them. The CDR3 is 15 residues long.

The V call is TRBV7-8, the J call TRBJ1-2, with D maybe TRBD1 (6 bases). The CDR3 totals 15 residues. The germline V and J ends were trimmed by 1 base and 0 bases, with 9 bases remaining between them. The V gene's germline CDR1 is SGHVS and CDR2 FQNEAQ. The CDR3 sequence: CASSLVTGANYGYTF. CDR3 DNA: TGTGCCAGCAGCTTAGTGACAGGAGCTAACTATGGCTACACCTTC.

Only a few counts were recorded for this clone. This chain connects TRBV5-6 to TRBJ2-5; D is unclear. Germline V gives CDR1 SGHDT, CDR2 YYEEEE. The V gene lost 1 base and the J gene lost 1 base, with 17 bases spanning the gap. CDR3 size: 17 residues. The CDR3 DNA follows: TGTGCCAGCAGCTTGTTGATCGAGCCCCAACGCCAAGAGACCCAGTACTTC. This codes for CASSLLIEPQRQETQYF.

The rearrangement uses TRBV18 and TRBJ2-1; 7 nucleotides match TRBD1. The CDR3 runs to 15 residues. Germline loops: CDR1 KGHSH, CDR2 LQKENI. After removal of 5 bases from V and 7 bases from J, the junction contained 11 bases not matched to a gene. CDR3 sequence reads: CASSSSGGAANEQFF. The DNA of the CDR3 is TGTGCCAGCTCAAGCTCAGGGGGAGCCGCGAATGAGCAGTTCTTC.

This clone appeared once. CDR3 sequence: CASSPPGAPGDTQYF. The CDR3 DNA is TGTGCCAGCTCACCACCGGGGGCCCCCGGAGATACGCAGTATTTT. The V and J genes are TRBV18 and TRBJ2-3; possible D gene TRBD1, 6 bases. The CDR3 is 15 amino acids. Per germline, CDR1 KGHSH and CDR2 LQKENI. The V and J ends lost 0 bases and 5 bases respectively, with 12 bases between them.

This chain links TRBV7-6 with TRBJ2-1; D is unresolved. Germline V gives CDR1 SGHVS, CDR2 FNYEAQ. This CDR3 has 12 residues. V was clipped by 5 bases and J by 3 bases, with 5 bases between them. Written as DNA, the CDR3 is TGTGCCAGCAGCCCCAACTACAATGAGCAGTTCTTC. This codes for CASSPNYNEQFF.

The chain combines TRBV28 with TRBJ2-7; a weak D match, TRBD1 (6 bases). Germline V CDR1 and CDR2: MDHEN, SYDVKM. The CDR3 totals 14 residues. V was cut by 6 bases and J by 2 bases, with 14 bases left in between. The CDR3 loop reads CASSKLGAAYEQYF. CDR3 nucleotide sequence: TGTGCCAGCAGCAAGCTGGGGGCAGCCTACGAGCAGTACTTC.

The rearrangement links TRBV7-2 to TRBJ2-1; D call uncertain. CDR3 length: 13 amino acids. Germline V gene data show CDR1 as SGHTA and CDR2 as FQGNSA. Trimming pared 8 bases from V and 6 bases from J, leaving 14 bases between. The CDR3 nucleotides read TGTGCCAGCTCCCCTAGGTGGAGCAATGAGCAGTTCTTC. Its translation is CASSPRWSNEQFF.

The chain carries TRBV27 and TRBJ2-1; the D gene is possibly TRBD2 (6 bases). The V gene's germline CDR1 is MNHEY and CDR2 SMNVEV (reference sequence). V was shortened by 8 bases and J by 4 bases, with 21 bases between the two germline ends. The CDR3 covers 16 residues. CDR3 region: CASGAAGTEGYNEQFF. Here the CDR3 DNA reads TGTGCCAGCGGGGCCGCCGGGACTGAAGGGTACAATGAGCAGTTCTTC.

The CDR3 nucleotides are TGTGCCAGCAGTTTAGACAGGGAGAACACTGAAGCTTTCTTT. It specifies CASSLDRENTEAFF. The chain recombines TRBV27 with TRBJ1-1, with 7 positions matching TRBD1. This CDR3 is 14 amino acids long. The V segment lost 2 bases and the J segment 1 base; nucleotides outside the gene matches: 1. Germline V gene sequence: CDR1 MNHEY, CDR2 SMNVEV (reference sequence).

This chain links TRBV7-6 with TRBJ2-1; 8 positions agree with TRBD2. V dropped 5 bases and J dropped 7; count of bases not matched to a gene: 10. The germline CDR1 and CDR2 sequences are SGHVS and FNYEAQ. The CDR3 covers 15 residues. The CDR3 region has the DNA TGTGCCAGCAGCCATAGCGGGGTTGGTAGGAATGAGCAGTTCTTC. Residues: CASSHSGVGRNEQFF.

This chain joins TRBV7-9 and TRBJ2-7; D is possibly TRBD2 (6 bases). V was trimmed by 0 bases and J by 0 bases, leaving 9 bases between them. This CDR3 has 15 amino acids. Per germline, CDR1 SEHNR and CDR2 FQNEAQ (reference sequence). DNA of the CDR3: TGTGCCAGCAGCTTAGCCGGGAGCCGCTCCTACGAGCAGTACTTC. Translated, it gives CASSLAGSRSYEQYF.

V gene TRBV10-2 combines with J gene TRBJ2-3; TRBD1 agrees at 7 bases. The J segment lost 2 bases and the V segment lost 6 bases, leaving 17 bases of the junction unmatched. The length of the CDR3 is 18 residues. Germline V lookup: CDR1 WSHSY, CDR2 SAAADI. The CDR3 nucleotides are TGCGCCAGCAGGACGGGAAGGGGCCGGCAGGGGGACACAGATACGCAGTATTTT. Translating it yields CASRTGRGRQGDTDTQYF.

The V call is TRBV28, the J call TRBJ2-5, with no clear D. The CDR3 has 13 amino acids. Trimming took 3 bases from V and 2 from J, leaving 7 bases between them. Germline CDR1 and CDR2: MDHEN and SYDVKM. This chain's CDR3 is CASSFRLQETQYF. The CDR3 bases are TGTGCCAGCAGTTTCAGGCTACAAGAGACCCAGTACTTC.

J is TRBJ1-5 and V is TRBV3-1 (or the pseudogene TRBV3-2), with 8 positions matching TRBD1. J gave up 3 bases and V 2 bases, and 3 bases lay outside the gene matches. Per the germline V gene, CDR1 is LGHDT and CDR2 is YNNKEL (reference sequence). This CDR3 is 15 amino acids long. CDR3 sequence reads: CASSQLTGANQPQHF. In nucleotides, the CDR3 is TGTGCCAGCAGCCAACTGACAGGGGCCAATCAGCCCCAGCATTTT.

This clone was counted a single time. This sequence joins TRBV6-5 and TRBJ1-5, with a possible D match to TRBD1 (6 bases). The CDR3 consists of 15 residues. V was trimmed by 7 bases and J by 3 bases, leaving 16 bases between them. From germline, CDR1 is MNHEY and CDR2 SVGAGI. The CDR3 nucleotides are TGTGCCAGCAAGCAGGGGAAAGTACCCAATCAGCCCCAGCATTTT. Translating it yields CASKQGKVPNQPQHF.

The gene calls are TRBV14 and TRBJ1-2; TRBD1 might be the D (6 bases). The germline V and J ends were trimmed by 2 bases and 4 bases, with 17 bases remaining between them. CDR1 is SGHDN and CDR2 is FVKESK in the germline V gene. The CDR3 length is 16 residues. CDR3 DNA sequence: TGTGCCAGCAGCCAAAGCGAGGGGGTGATTAGCTATGGCTACACCTTC. Protein: CASSQSEGVISYGYTF.

The rearrangement uses TRBV5-1 and TRBJ2-1; the match to TRBD2 covers 13 bases. Germline trimming cut 4 bases from V and 1 base from J; bases unmatched to any gene: 11. The CDR3 contains 19 residues. Germline values: CDR1 SGHRS, CDR2 YFSETQ. The CDR3 bases are TGCGCCAGCAGCCCGGTGGGGACTAGCGGGACCTCGTCCTACAATGAGCAGTTCTTC. It yields the protein CASSPVGTSGTSSYNEQFF.

This sequence joins TRBV9 and TRBJ2-1; TRBD1 agrees at 7 bases. CDR1 and CDR2 from the germline V gene are SGDLS and YYNGEE. The ends lost 3 bases at V and 12 bases at J; junction bases unmatched: 6. CDR3 length equals 12 residues. The CDR3 nucleotides are TGTGCCAGCAGCGGTACAGGGGTCGGGCAGTTCTTC. It encodes CASSGTGVGQFF.

V usage is TRBV7-2 and J usage is TRBJ1-2; D is possibly TRBD1 (5 bases). V gave up 2 bases and J gave up 8 bases, with 15 bases separating them. The CDR3 length is 14 residues. Germline CDR1 reads SGHTA; CDR2 reads FQGNSA. The CDR3 DNA sequence: TGTGCCAGCAGCTTAACACCCGGGACTCTGGGCTACACCTTC. This sequence encodes CASSLTPGTLGYTF.